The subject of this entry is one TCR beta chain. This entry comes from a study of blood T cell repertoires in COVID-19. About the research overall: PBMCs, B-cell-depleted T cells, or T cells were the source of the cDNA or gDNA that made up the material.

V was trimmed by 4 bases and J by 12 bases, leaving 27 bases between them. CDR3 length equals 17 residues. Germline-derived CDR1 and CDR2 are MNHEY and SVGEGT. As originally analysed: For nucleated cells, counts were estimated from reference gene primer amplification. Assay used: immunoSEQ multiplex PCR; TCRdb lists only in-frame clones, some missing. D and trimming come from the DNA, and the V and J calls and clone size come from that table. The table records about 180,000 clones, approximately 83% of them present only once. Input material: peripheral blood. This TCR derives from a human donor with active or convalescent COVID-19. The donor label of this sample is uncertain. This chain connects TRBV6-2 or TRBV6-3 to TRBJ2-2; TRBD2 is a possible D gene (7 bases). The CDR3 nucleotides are TGTGCCAGCAGTTTAGACCCGGACAGCCTCTCAGCGGGGAAGCTGTTTTTT. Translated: CASSLDPDSLSAGKLFF.